A selection of T cell receptor beta chains follows, all from one sample in a study of cytomegalovirus exposure and HLA in healthy donors. Some clones are missing from TCRdb's copy, which holds only in-frame ones; the method was immunoSEQ multiplex PCR. The table has about 200,000 clones, approximately 88% seen once. Sequenced material: PBMCs. These receptors were taken from a boy under 10 years old in good health and CMV-seronegative. CDR3s include the opening cysteine and the closing phenylalanine or tryptophan. Fields, in order: J gene, clone size, V gene, D gene, CDR3 protein, CDR3 DNA. The D gene is left open where the match is weak. Clone size is given for some rows only: seen once, a few or many times, or a class if the clone is expanded.

J gene: TRBJ1-2
clone size: -
V gene: TRBV5-1
D gene: TRBD1
CDR3 protein: CASSPTGLGGYPF
CDR3 DNA: TGCGCCAGCAGCCCGACAGGGCTAGGGGGCTACCCCTTC

J gene: TRBJ1-1
clone size: -
V gene: TRBV20-1
D gene: -
CDR3 protein: CSAKWSEAFF
CDR3 DNA: TGCAGTGCTAAGTGGAGTGAAGCTTTCTTT

J gene: TRBJ1-2
clone size: -
V gene: TRBV30
D gene: -
CDR3 protein: CAWRIQGLDGYTF
CDR3 DNA: TGTGCCTGGAGAATCCAGGGGCTGGATGGCTACACCTTC

J gene: TRBJ1-1
clone size: few
V gene: TRBV6-5
D gene: -
CDR3 protein: CASSYGGNTEAFF
CDR3 DNA: TGTGCCAGCAGTTACGGCGGGAACACTGAAGCTTTCTTT

J gene: TRBJ2-3
clone size: -
V gene: TRBV5-1
D gene: TRBD2
CDR3 protein: CASSPGLAGFTDTQYF
CDR3 DNA: TGCGCCAGCAGTCCTGGACTAGCGGGGTTCACAGATACGCAGTATTTT

J gene: TRBJ2-5
clone size: -
V gene: TRBV5-1
D gene: -
CDR3 protein: CASSWSGQETQYF
CDR3 DNA: TGCGCCAGCAGCTGGTCCGGGCAAGAGACCCAGTACTTC

J gene: TRBJ2-5
clone size: -
V gene: TRBV7-9
D gene: TRBD2
CDR3 protein: CASSSLLAGDGETQYF
CDR3 DNA: TGTGCCAGCAGCTCCCTGCTAGCGGGGGACGGGGAGACCCAGTACTTC

J gene: TRBJ1-5
clone size: -
V gene: TRBV6-5
D gene: TRBD1
CDR3 protein: CASKKTTGLQQPQHF
CDR3 DNA: TGTGCCAGCAAAAAAACGACAGGGCTGCAACAGCCCCAGCATTTT

J gene: TRBJ2-5
clone size: few
V gene: TRBV5-1
D gene: TRBD1
CDR3 protein: CASSKAPQGAGETQYF
CDR3 DNA: TGCGCCAGCAGCAAGGCTCCACAGGGGGCGGGGGAGACCCAGTACTTC

J gene: TRBJ2-5
clone size: -
V gene: TRBV11-3
D gene: -
CDR3 protein: CASSLRQGQETQYF
CDR3 DNA: TGTGCCAGCAGCTTACGGCAGGGGCAAGAGACCCAGTACTTC

J gene: TRBJ1-6
clone size: -
V gene: TRBV18
D gene: -
CDR3 protein: CASSSRPSGTGSLHF
CDR3 DNA: TGTGCCAGCTCATCGCGACCATCGGGCACAGGGAGCCTCCACTTT

J gene: TRBJ1-4
clone size: -
V gene: TRBV23-1
D gene: -
CDR3 protein: CASSPFTRHLNDINEKLFF
CDR3 DNA: TGCGCCAGCAGCCCCTTTACTAGACATTTGAATGATATTAATGAAAAACTGTTTTTT